The clone carrying this T cell receptor beta chain was recorded many times. Arm-PCR of CDR3 regions and iRepertoire HTBI primers were the basis on which TCR beta libraries were built. TCRdb re-called the multiplex PCR reads with MiXCR, one entry per CDR3 protein. The sample shows 350,000 to 450,000 distinct CDR3 sequences, roughly 17% of them seen only once. CDR1 and CDR2 (germline): SGHRS, YFSETQ. J gave up 5 bases and V 0 bases, and 3 bases lay outside the gene matches. The CDR3 is 15 residues long. This sample's time point: newly diagnosed GD, antithyroid drugs for less than 3 months. PBMC-extracted RNA yielded the TCR library. These data belong to a study of regulatory T cells in long-lasting Graves disease. This sample was also put to use in a study of T cells in Graves' hyperthyroidism and ophthalmopathy. From that second work: The model predicted ophthalmopathy a median roughly six months before onset.

Sample: peripheral blood mononuclear cells (PBMCs), taken at new diagnosis, from a patient treated with antithyroid drugs. The V call is TRBV5-1, the J call TRBJ2-3, with 10 bases aligning to TRBD2. This receptor was taken from a man aged 35-49 years with Graves disease. CDR3 loop: CASSLVVAGGDTQYF. The DNA of the CDR3 is TGCGCCAGCAGCTTGGTTGTAGCGGGGGGAGATACGCAGTATTTT.